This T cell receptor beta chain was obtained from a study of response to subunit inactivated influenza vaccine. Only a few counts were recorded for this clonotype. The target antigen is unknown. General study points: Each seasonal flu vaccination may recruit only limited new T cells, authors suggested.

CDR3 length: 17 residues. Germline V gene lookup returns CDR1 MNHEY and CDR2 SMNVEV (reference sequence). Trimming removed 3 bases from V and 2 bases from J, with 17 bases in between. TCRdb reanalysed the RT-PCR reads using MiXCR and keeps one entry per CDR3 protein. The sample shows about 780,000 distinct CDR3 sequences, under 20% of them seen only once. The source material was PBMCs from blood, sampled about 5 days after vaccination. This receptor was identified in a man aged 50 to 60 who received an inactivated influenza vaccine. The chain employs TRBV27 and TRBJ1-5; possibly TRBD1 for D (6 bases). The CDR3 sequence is CASSFNGGATGNQPQHF. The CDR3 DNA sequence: TGTGCCAGCAGTTTCAACGGGGGGGCGACTGGCAATCAGCCCCAGCATTTT.